These 10 T cell receptor beta chains share one sample of origin, sequenced in a study of blood T cells in healthy people across ages. The second PCR ran roughly 6 to 11 cycles with a sample-barcoded 5' primer and J-beta primers. One entry per CDR3 protein results from TCRdb running MiXCR on the 5' RACE reads. The sample lists approximately 2,000,000 distinct CDR3 sequences, 35% to 50% occurring once. The specimen was blood. These receptors were obtained from a human donor in good health.

The gene calls are TRBV28 and TRBJ2-4; 9 positions agree with TRBD1. The J call may be wrong; the DNA end is better matched by TRBJ2-7. This CDR3 comprises 15 residues. CDR1 is MDHEN, CDR2 SYDVKM, per germline. The CDR3 coding sequence is TGTGCCAGCAGGCCCACCGGGACAGGGAGAAACGAGCAGTACTTC. Translated, it gives CASRPTGTGRNEQYF.

Worth noting for this clonotype: Compared with germline, one end of the junction differs, possibly owing to a read error. The J gene is TRBJ2-3, the V gene TRBV7-9, with D uncertain. CDR3 length equals 14 residues. Germline V gene lookup returns CDR1 SEHNR and CDR2 FQNEAQ (reference sequence). The CDR3 spells CASGFSTGTDTQYF. CDR3 coding DNA: TGTGCCAGCGGCTTCTCAACCGGCACAGATACGCAGTATTTT.

This chain joins TRBV5-1 and TRBJ2-2; 7 bases agree with TRBD1. Germline CDR1 and CDR2: SGHRS and YFSETQ. The CDR3 consists of 13 residues. The ends lost 4 bases at V and 6 bases at J; junction bases unmatched: 3. CDR3 in DNA: TGCGCCAGCAGCCGGGACAGACCCGGGGAGCTGTTTTTT. It specifies CASSRDRPGELFF.

This clonotype was observed a few times. The chain recombines TRBV7-2 with TRBJ2-7; 9 bases are a match to TRBD2. Trimming at V came to 2 bases and at J to 0 bases, leaving 11 bases not matched to a gene. The length of the CDR3 is 18 residues. The germline CDR1 and CDR2 sequences are SGHTA and FQGNSA. CDR3 protein: CASSLRGSGGHSSYEQYF. CDR3 coding DNA: TGTGCCAGCAGCTTAAGAGGGAGCGGGGGGCACAGCTCCTACGAGCAGTACTTC. Looking up the rest from reference TRBV7-2 and TRBJ2-7 gives the full variable domain: GAGVSQSPSNKVTEKGKDVELRCDPISGHTALYWYRQSLGQGLEFLIYFQGNSAPDKSGLPSDRFSAERTGGSVSTLTIQRTQQEDSAVYLCASSLRGSGGHSSYEQYFGPGTRLTVT.

This rearrangement joins TRBV7-2 to TRBJ2-7; D perhaps matches TRBD2 (5 bases). Germline V gene lookup returns CDR1 SGHTA and CDR2 FQGNSA. Trimming removed 6 bases from V and 0 bases from J, with 15 bases in between. The CDR3 runs 15 residues. DNA of the CDR3: TGTGCCAGCAGTAACGGGGTCTGGGGCTCCTACGAGCAGTACTTC. This encodes CASSNGVWGSYEQYF.

As concerns this clonotype: A junction boundary mismatches the germline segment, possibly from a read error. V and J are TRBV15 and TRBJ1-5; D remains unclear. Germline loops: CDR1 LNHNV, CDR2 YYDKDF (reference sequence). The CDR3 is 14 amino acids. This CDR3 reads CVTSRELEYQPQHF. The CDR3 nucleotides read TGTGTCACCAGCAGAGAACTGGAGTATCAGCCCCAGCATTTT.

V is TRBV11-1 and J is TRBJ1-1, with D unclear. V was clipped by 1 base and J by 2 bases, with 11 bases between them. The CDR3 covers 15 residues. CDR1 and CDR2 (germline): SGHAT, FQDESV (reference sequence). CDR3 protein: CASSLGDGLNTEAFF. Written as DNA, the CDR3 is TGTGCCAGCAGCTTAGGTGACGGTTTAAACACTGAAGCTTTCTTT.

The chain uses TRBV24-1 and TRBJ2-1, with D uncertain. This CDR3 comprises 14 residues. Germline CDR1 reads KGHDR; CDR2 reads SFDVKD. V was trimmed by 9 bases and J by 0 bases, leaving 11 bases between them. The chain's CDR3 is CATGDLSSYNEQFF. The CDR3 DNA reads as TGTGCCACCGGAGACTTAAGCTCCTACAATGAGCAGTTCTTC.

This rearrangement joins TRBV4-3 to TRBJ1-5; D unclear. CDR1 is LGHNA, CDR2 YSLEER, per germline. V dropped 0 bases and J dropped 1 base, with 7 bases sitting between them. CDR3 size: 15 residues. The DNA of the CDR3 is TGCGCCAGCAGCCAAGATGGGCAAAGCAATCAGCCCCAGCATTTT. Translation gives CASSQDGQSNQPQHF.

In this sample, this clonotype turned up a few times. The chain links TRBV20-1 to TRBJ2-7, with D possibly TRBD1 on 6 matching bases. CDR1 DFQATT and CDR2 SNEGSKA come from the germline V gene (reference sequence). Trimming pared 6 bases from V and 3 bases from J, leaving 18 bases between. The CDR3 spans 14 residues. CDR3 sequence reads: CSAPTRQDFYEQYF. The CDR3 DNA is TGCAGTGCCCCGACCCGACAGGATTTCTACGAGCAGTACTTC.